This passage covers 18 T cell receptor beta chains from one sample sequenced in a study of T cell responses to AZD1222 COVID-19 vaccine. TCRdb's copy holds only in-frame clones and misses some; the assay was immunoSEQ multiplex PCR. Here the sample spans about 150,000 clones, 90% to 95% being singletons. Sample: peripheral blood, taken on day 0 of AZD1222 vaccination. All receptors come from an adult in good health.

The rearrangement joins TRBV6-5 to TRBJ1-2; D gene unclear. V lost 7 bases, J lost 4 bases, and 19 bases lay in between. The V gene's germline CDR1 is MNHEY and CDR2 SVGAGI. CDR3 length: 15 residues. The CDR3 is CASTALWRTPYGYTF. DNA for the CDR3: TGTGCCAGCACCGCTTTGTGGCGGACCCCCTATGGCTACACCTTC.

J is TRBJ1-6 and V is TRBV7-9; the D gene is possibly TRBD1 (6 bases). Germline-derived CDR1 and CDR2 are SEHNR and FQNEAQ (reference sequence). The length of the CDR3 is 15 residues. Trimming removed 4 bases at V and 11 bases at J, with 18 bases between. CDR3 bases: TGTGCCAGCAGCTCTTCCAGGGGTAGATGGGCACCCCTCCACTTT. Encoded protein: CASSSSRGRWAPLHF.

There are a few counts of this clone. This chain joins TRBV28 and TRBJ1-2; D gene unclear. This CDR3 spans 13 amino acids. V was clipped by 6 bases and J by 4 bases, with 12 bases between them. Germline V gives CDR1 MDHEN, CDR2 SYDVKM. CDR3 loop: CASSPRFIYGYTF. The DNA for the CDR3 is TGTGCCAGCAGCCCCCGCTTCATCTATGGCTACACCTTC.

The chain employs TRBV2 and TRBJ1-6, with a tentative D call TRBD1 (5 bases). The CDR3 has 14 amino acids. Germline CDR1 and CDR2: SNHLY and FYNNEI. Trimming took 4 bases from V and 7 from J, leaving 11 bases between them. In DNA, the CDR3 is TGTGCCAGCAGTGTGAACAGGAAGAATTCACCCCTCCACTTT. Translation gives CASSVNRKNSPLHF.

The rearrangement uses TRBV3-1 (or the pseudogene TRBV3-2) and TRBJ2-2; no definite D call. Between the trimmed V and J ends, which lost 4 bases and 5 bases, there was a span of 14 bases. Germline CDR1 and CDR2: LGHDT and YNNKEL (reference sequence). CDR3 length: 15 amino acids. CDR3 loop: CASSPKAAYTGELFF. CDR3 coding DNA: TGTGCCAGCAGCCCAAAAGCAGCATATACCGGGGAGCTGTTTTTT.

The V call is TRBV6-2 or TRBV6-3, the J call TRBJ2-3; 7 bases are a match to TRBD1. CDR3 length: 15 amino acids. V lost 2 bases and J lost 3; bases outside the gene matches: 5. Germline loops: CDR1 MNHEY, CDR2 SVGEGT. CDR3 sequence: CASSYHRGETDTQYF. The CDR3 bases are TGTGCCAGCAGTTACCACAGGGGCGAAACAGATACGCAGTATTTT.

This chain joins TRBV27 and TRBJ2-2; no definite D call. With 3 bases removed from V and 4 bases from J, the gap between germline ends came to 6 bases. Germline-derived CDR1 and CDR2 are MNHEY and SMNVEV (reference sequence). The CDR3 length is 13 residues. CDR3 nucleotides: TGTGCCAGCAGTTTTGGTTTCACCGGGGAGCTGTTTTTT. It codes for CASSFGFTGELFF.

Remarks on this clone: One end of the junction is discordant with germline, which a read error may explain. The chain carries TRBV12-5 and TRBJ1-4; TRBD1 agrees at 7 bases. Per the germline V gene, CDR1 is LGHNT and CDR2 is FRNRAP. The CDR3 spans 13 residues. The CDR3 loop reads CASGLDPDRHPFF. The DNA of the CDR3 is TGTGCTAGTGGTTTGGACCCGGACAGGCATCCGTTCTTT.

The gene calls are TRBV7-2 and TRBJ1-3; D not resolved. CDR3 length equals 14 residues. V gave up 5 bases and J gave up 0 bases, with 8 bases separating them. CDR1 is SGHTA, CDR2 FQGNSA, per germline. This CDR3 reads CASSDPGSGNTIYF. The DNA of the CDR3 is TGTGCCAGCAGCGACCCTGGCTCTGGAAACACCATATATTTT. Complete variable domain (other parts from reference TRBV7-2 and TRBJ1-3): GAGVSQSPSNKVTEKGKDVELRCDPISGHTALYWYRQSLGQGLEFLIYFQGNSAPDKSGLPSDRFSAERTGGSVSTLTIQRTQQEDSAVYLCASSDPGSGNTIYFGEGSWLTVV.

V is TRBV29-1 and J is TRBJ1-1; 9 bases match TRBD1. The CDR3 length is 16 residues. In germline, CDR1 is SQVTM, CDR2 ANQGSEA. Germline trimming cut 3 bases from V and 5 bases from J; bases unmatched to any gene: 13. The CDR3 nucleotides read TGCAGCGTTGATCCCGCGTACAGGGGGCTAAAGACTGAAGCTTTCTTT. Encoded protein: CSVDPAYRGLKTEAFF. The entire variable domain, with the rest obtained from reference TRBV29-1 and TRBJ1-1, is as follows: SAVISQKPSRDICQRGTSLTIQCQVDSQVTMMFWYRQQPGQSLTLIATANQGSEATYESGFVIDKFPISRPNLTFSTLTVSNMSPEDSSIYLCSVDPAYRGLKTEAFFGQGTRLTVV.

The chain combines TRBV7-9 with TRBJ1-1; weak D call: TRBD1 (5 bases). The ends were cut back, 4 bases at V and 1 base at J, with 13 bases in the middle. Germline V gives CDR1 SEHNR, CDR2 FQNEAQ (reference sequence). The CDR3 loop spans 15 amino acids. The CDR3 is CASSSTVGGNTEAFF. The CDR3 DNA reads as TGTGCCAGCAGCTCGACAGTGGGAGGGAACACTGAAGCTTTCTTT.

The chain carries TRBV5-6 and TRBJ1-2; D ambiguous. Trimming took 2 bases from V and 2 from J, leaving 7 bases between them. The CDR3 has 13 amino acids. CDR1 is SGHDT and CDR2 is YYEEEE in the germline V gene. CDR3 in DNA: TGTGCCAGCAGCTTAAGGGAAAACTATGGCTACACCTTC. Translation: CASSLRENYGYTF.

Only one count was recorded for this clone. The V gene is TRBV5-1, the J gene TRBJ2-1; 8 bases align to TRBD2. The CDR3 length is 16 residues. The V segment lost 4 bases and the J segment 1 base; nucleotides outside the gene matches: 7. Germline V gene data show CDR1 as SGHRS and CDR2 as YFSETQ. This CDR3 reads CASSTLRGGSYNEQFF. DNA for the CDR3: TGCGCCAGCAGCACGCTTCGGGGGGGTTCCTACAATGAGCAGTTCTTC.

The CDR3 sequence: CASSPRRTGIGYTF. The CDR3 region has the DNA TGTGCCAGCTCACCGCGGAGGACAGGGATTGGCTACACCTTC. This chain links TRBV18 with TRBJ1-2; the match to TRBD1 covers 8 bases. V lost 3 bases and J lost 7; bases outside the gene matches: 7. The CDR3 is 14 amino acids. The V gene's germline CDR1 is KGHSH and CDR2 LQKENI.

The rearrangement links TRBV6-1 to TRBJ1-2; 9 bases agree with TRBD1. The CDR3 is 17 residues long. The J segment lost 5 bases and the V segment lost 4 bases, leaving 14 bases of the junction unmatched. Germline CDR1 and CDR2: MNHNS and SASEGT. Here the CDR3 reads CASSGRTGALLGYGYTF. DNA for the CDR3: TGTGCCAGCAGTGGTCGGACAGGGGCCCTTTTGGGATATGGCTACACCTTC.

The CDR3 here is CASSQPTVNLGNTIYF. The CDR3 DNA reads TGCGCCAGCAGCCAGCCTACAGTGAACTTGGGAAACACCATATATTTT. The V and J genes are TRBV4-1 and TRBJ1-3; D not certain. Germline CDR1 is MGHRA and CDR2 is YSYEKL. This CDR3 is 16 amino acids long. Trimming took 3 bases from V and 4 from J, leaving 16 bases between them.

This sequence joins TRBV10-3 and TRBJ1-6; 7 bases line up with TRBD1. J was trimmed by 4 bases and V by 6 bases; bases with no gene match: 9. The CDR3 is 16 amino acids. Germline loops: CDR1 ENHRY, CDR2 SYGVKD. DNA of the CDR3: TGTGCCATCAGGGGGACAGCGAAACGATATAATTCACCCCTCCACTTT. Translation: CAIRGTAKRYNSPLHF.

The V and J genes are TRBV12-3 or TRBV12-4 and TRBJ1-3; 7 bases align to TRBD1. V lost 7 bases and J lost 8; bases outside the gene matches: 8. The CDR3 loop spans 13 amino acids. CDR3 nucleotide sequence: TGTGCCAGCATCGACCAGGGGGGTCACACCATATATTTT. It specifies CASIDQGGHTIYF.